Sequencing of this T cell receptor (beta chain) was carried out in a study of T cell responses to AZD1222 COVID-19 vaccine. Analysis merged second doses at about 4 or about 12 weeks. The method was immunoSEQ multiplex PCR; TCRdb's version includes in-frame clones alone and lacks a portion of them. Of 80,000 to 90,000 clones in the sample, approximately 88% were seen once. As to this clone: Its antigen is unknown.

The study's findings and limits: Elevations in Spike-specific TCR breadth and depth followed administration of two AZD1222 doses. Unmutated regions of variants are reportedly targeted by nearly half of spike-specific TCRs.

Germline lookup yields CDR1 MNHNY and CDR2 SVGAGI (reference sequence). Deletions cut 7 bases from V and 1 base from J, with 7 bases between. There are 12 residues in the CDR3. V gene TRBV6-6 combines with J gene TRBJ1-1; D remains ambiguous. This clonotype originated in an adult who received the AZD1222 COVID-19 vaccine. The sample was peripheral blood, taken 28 days after the second AZD1222 dose. DNA of the CDR3: TGTGCCAGCACCCACCCGAACACTGAAGCTTTCTTT. Encoded protein: CASTHPNTEAFF.